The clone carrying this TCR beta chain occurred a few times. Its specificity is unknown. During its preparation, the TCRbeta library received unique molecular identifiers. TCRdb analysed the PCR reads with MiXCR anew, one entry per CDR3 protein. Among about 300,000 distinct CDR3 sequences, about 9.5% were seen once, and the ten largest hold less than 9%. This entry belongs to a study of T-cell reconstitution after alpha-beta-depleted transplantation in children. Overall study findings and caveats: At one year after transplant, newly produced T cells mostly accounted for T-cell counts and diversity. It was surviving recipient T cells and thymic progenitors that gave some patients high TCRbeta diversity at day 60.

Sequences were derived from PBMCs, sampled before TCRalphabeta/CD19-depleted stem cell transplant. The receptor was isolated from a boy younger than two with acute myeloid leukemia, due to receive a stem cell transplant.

In DNA form, the CDR3 reads TGTGCCAGCAGTGAATCGGTGTTTGGACAGAATGAGCAGTTCTTC. This encodes CASSESVFGQNEQFF. J is TRBJ2-1 and V is TRBV25-1; D may be TRBD1 (6 bases). Trimming took off 1 base at V and 7 bases at J, with 14 bases between the two ends. In germline, CDR1 is MGHDK, CDR2 SYGVNS. The length of the CDR3 is 15 residues.